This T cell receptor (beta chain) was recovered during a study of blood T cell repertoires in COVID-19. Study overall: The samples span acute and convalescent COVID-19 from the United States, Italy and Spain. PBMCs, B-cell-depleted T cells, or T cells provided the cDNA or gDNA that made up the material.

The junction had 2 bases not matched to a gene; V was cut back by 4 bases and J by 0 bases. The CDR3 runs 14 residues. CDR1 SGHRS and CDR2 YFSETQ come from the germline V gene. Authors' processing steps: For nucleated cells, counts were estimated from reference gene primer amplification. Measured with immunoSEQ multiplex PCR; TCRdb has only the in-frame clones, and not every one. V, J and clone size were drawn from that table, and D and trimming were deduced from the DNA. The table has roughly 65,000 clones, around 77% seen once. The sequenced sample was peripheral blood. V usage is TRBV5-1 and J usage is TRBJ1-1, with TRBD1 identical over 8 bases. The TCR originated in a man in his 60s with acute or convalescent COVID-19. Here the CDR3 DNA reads TGCGCCAGCAGCATGGACAGGGTGAACACTGAAGCTTTCTTT. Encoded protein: CASSMDRVNTEAFF.